This T cell receptor (beta chain) derives from a study of CD8+CD57+ T cells in acquired aplastic anemia. Study details: CD4+ and CD8+ cells, once sorted, gave DNA averaging roughly 3 ug.

CD8+CD57+ cell expansion, shown by flow cytometry, had occurred in the patients selected for sequencing. None of the patients had been given any therapy when their blood was sampled. TCR beta VDJ combinations and CDR3 sequences were profiled from genomic DNA. TCRdb reprocessed the reads via MiXCR and lists one record per CDR3 protein. The profile shows some 200,000 distinct CDR3 sequences, approximately 65% of them singletons. This CDR3 is built from 13 residues. CDR1 is SGHVS, CDR2 FQNEAQ, per germline. Trimming shortened V by 5 bases and J by 3 bases, and 11 bases separated the two germline ends. Input material: sorted CD4+, CD8+, or CD8+CD57+ T cells (not recorded which) from PBMCs. This clonotype was sampled from a human donor with aplastic anemia. This rearrangement joins TRBV7-8 to TRBJ2-7; D is unclear. CDR3 in DNA: TGTGCCAGCAGCCCCGACTCCAACTACGAGCAGTACTTC. Translation: CASSPDSNYEQYF.